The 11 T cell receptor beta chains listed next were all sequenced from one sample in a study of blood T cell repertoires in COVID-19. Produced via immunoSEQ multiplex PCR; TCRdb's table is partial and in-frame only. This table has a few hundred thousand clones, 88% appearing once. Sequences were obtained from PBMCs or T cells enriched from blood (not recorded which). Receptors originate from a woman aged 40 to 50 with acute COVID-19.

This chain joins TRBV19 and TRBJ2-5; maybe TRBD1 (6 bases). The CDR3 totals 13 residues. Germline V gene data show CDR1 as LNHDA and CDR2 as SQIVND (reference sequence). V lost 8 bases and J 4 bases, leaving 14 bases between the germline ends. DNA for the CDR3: TGTGCCAGTTCGAGGTTAGGGGGAGAGACCCAGTACTTC. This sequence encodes CASSRLGGETQYF.

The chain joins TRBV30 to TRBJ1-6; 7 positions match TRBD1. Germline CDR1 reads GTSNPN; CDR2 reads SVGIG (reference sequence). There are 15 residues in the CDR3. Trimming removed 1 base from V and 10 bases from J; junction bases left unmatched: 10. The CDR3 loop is CAWSAPTGTGSPLHF. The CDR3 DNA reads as TGTGCCTGGAGTGCCCCGACAGGGACGGGATCACCCCTCCACTTT. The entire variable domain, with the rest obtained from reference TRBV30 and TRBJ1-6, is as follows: SQTIHQWPATLVQPVGSPLSLECTVEGTSNPNLYWYRQAAGRGLQLLFYSVGIGQISSEVPQNLSASRPQDRQFILSSKKLLLSDSGFYLCAWSAPTGTGSPLHFGNGTRLTVT.

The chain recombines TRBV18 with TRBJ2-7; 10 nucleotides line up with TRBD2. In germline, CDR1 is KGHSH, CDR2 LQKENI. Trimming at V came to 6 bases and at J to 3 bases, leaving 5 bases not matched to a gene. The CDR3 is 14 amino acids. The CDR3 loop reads CASSYLAGDYEQYF. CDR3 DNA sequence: TGTGCCAGCTCGTACCTAGCGGGGGACTACGAGCAGTACTTC.

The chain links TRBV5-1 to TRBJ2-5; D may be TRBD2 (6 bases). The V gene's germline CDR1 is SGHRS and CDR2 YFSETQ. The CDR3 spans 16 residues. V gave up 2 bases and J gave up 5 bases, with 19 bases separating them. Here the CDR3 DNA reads TGCGCCAGCAGCTTATCCGGGAGCCCGGGCAAGGAGACCCAGTACTTC. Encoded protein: CASSLSGSPGKETQYF.

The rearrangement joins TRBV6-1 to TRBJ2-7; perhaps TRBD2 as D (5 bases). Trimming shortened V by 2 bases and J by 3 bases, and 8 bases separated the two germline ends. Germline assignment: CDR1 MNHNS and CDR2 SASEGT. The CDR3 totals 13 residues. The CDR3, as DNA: TGTGCCAGCAGTGAATTTGAGGGCTACGAGCAGTACGTC. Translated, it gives CASSEFEGYEQYV.

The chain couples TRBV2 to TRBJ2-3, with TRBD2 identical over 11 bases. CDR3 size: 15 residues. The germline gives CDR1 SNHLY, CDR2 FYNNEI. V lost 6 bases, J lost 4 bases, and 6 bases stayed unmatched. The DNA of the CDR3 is TGTGCCAGCAGCTTAGCGGGGGGGCTCGCAGATACGCAGTATTTT. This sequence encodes CASSLAGGLADTQYF.

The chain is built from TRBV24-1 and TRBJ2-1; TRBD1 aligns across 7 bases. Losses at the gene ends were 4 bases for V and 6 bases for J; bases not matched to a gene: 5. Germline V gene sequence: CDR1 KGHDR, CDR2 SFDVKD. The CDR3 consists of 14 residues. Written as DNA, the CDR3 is TGTGCCACCAGTGACCCTAGGGACAGCAATGAGCAGTTCTTC. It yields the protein CATSDPRDSNEQFF.

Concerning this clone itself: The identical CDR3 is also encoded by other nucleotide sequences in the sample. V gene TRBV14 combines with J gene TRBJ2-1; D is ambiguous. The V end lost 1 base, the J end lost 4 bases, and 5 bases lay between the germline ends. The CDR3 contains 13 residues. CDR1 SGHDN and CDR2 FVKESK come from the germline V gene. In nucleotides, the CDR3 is TGTGCCAGCAGCCAAGGACTGTACAATGAGCAGTTCTTC. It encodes CASSQGLYNEQFF.

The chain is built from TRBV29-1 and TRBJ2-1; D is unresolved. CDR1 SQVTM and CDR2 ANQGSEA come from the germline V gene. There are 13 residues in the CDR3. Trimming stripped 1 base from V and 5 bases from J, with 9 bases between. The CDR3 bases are TGCAGCGTTGAAGGGGCCGGCCACAATGAGCAGTTCTTC. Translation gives CSVEGAGHNEQFF.

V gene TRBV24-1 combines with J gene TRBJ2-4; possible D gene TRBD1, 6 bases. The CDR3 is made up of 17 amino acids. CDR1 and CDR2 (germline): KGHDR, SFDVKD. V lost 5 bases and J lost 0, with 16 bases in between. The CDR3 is CATSAWPGHLAKNIQYF. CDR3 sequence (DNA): TGTGCCACCAGTGCCTGGCCGGGACATCTAGCCAAAAACATTCAGTACTTC.

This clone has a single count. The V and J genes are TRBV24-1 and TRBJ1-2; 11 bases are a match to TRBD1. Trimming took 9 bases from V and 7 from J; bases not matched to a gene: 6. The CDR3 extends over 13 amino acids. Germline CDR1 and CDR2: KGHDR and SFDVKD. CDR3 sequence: CATRDRGLGGYTF. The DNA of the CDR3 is TGTGCCACCCGGGACAGGGGGTTGGGTGGCTACACCTTC.